This paragraph covers one TCR beta chain sequence. This clone's antigen is unknown. From each donor, an approximately 2.5 ml peripheral blood sample was collected into PAXgene tubes and stored at -80 degrees C. Without any T cell sorting, total RNA was extracted from whole blood using the PAXgene blood miRNA kit on an automated QIAcube. Peripheral blood from monozygotic twin pairs who were concordant or discordant for inflammatory bowel disease underwent deep TCRalpha and TCRbeta repertoire profiling using unique molecular barcoding. Smoking habits were recorded for all twin pairs, and each individual was classified as a current, former or never smoker. From its cysteine to its phenylalanine, the CDR3 spans 14 amino acids. Only the protein sequence is given. According to the germline V gene, CDR1 reads SGHRS and CDR2 reads YFSETQ. The data belong to a study of monozygotic twins with inflammatory bowel disease (dated by TCRdb to about 2019). With regard to the full study: The complete study included 28 monozygotic twin pairs: 19 IBD-discordant Danish pairs and nine German pairs, of which four were IBD-concordant and five were IBD-discordant. Within discordant pairs, disease-associated traits were sought mainly by comparing IBD patients with their genetically identical healthy co-twins. Each individual had, on average, about 151 000 unique TCRalpha sequences and 181 000 unique TCRbeta sequences available for analysis. Results the study describes overall, beyond this receptor: The results gave no support for a single strong signal or clonotype linked to IBD. Repertoire similarity did not differ between concordant and discordant twins, which could be due to limited statistical power. TCRbeta repertoire diversity, by inverse Simpson index, was decreased in IBD patients compared with their healthy co-twins. Compared with healthy twins, IBD patients had fewer clonotypes in common with other individuals, a difference most pronounced in patients showing signs of disease activity. The analysis was unable to tell apart different T cell subtypes. Because patients were on differing immunosuppressive treatments, the repertoires may have picked up extra background noise and inter-individual variability.

Libraries were prepared through 5' RACE. For each TCR library, approximately 4,000 ng of total RNA was used. For each sample, cDNA was synthesized in eight separate reactions using SMARTScribe reverse transcriptase. During cDNA synthesis, template switching was used to introduce unique molecular identifiers that contained a 6-nucleotide sample barcode. Amplification of TCRalpha and TCRbeta cDNA involved two nested PCRs of 16 and 9 cycles, and each PCR was followed by bead purification. Before amplification, the cDNA was both treated with uracil DNA-glycosylase and purified with the QIAquick PCR purification kit. The second PCR was the step at which Illumina TruSeq-compatible adapters and sample-specific barcodes were added. TapeStation and Qubit were used to check library quality and concentration, and roughly 4.6 ng of each library was pooled. Sequencing of pooled libraries was carried out on an Illumina HiSeq2500 single-index Rapid Run using 2 x 100 bp reads and custom sequencing primers. As for the authors' bioinformatics: PCR and sequencing errors were corrected by UMI-based consensus assembly using MiGEC version 1.2.6. V(D)J alignment, clonotype assembly and CDR3 extraction were performed with MiXCR version 2.1.1. Normalisation of gene usage, clonotype sharing and MAIT/NKT TCR abundance was achieved by analysing the top 1000, 10 000 and 20 000 clonotypes per sample. Diversity was computed as the inverse Simpson index with the vegan R package after downsampling to 27 000 UMIs. Statistical testing used paired Mann-Whitney U tests on the discordant twin pairs and applied Benjamini-Hochberg correction for multiple testing. Following TCRdb reprocessing, every CDR3 protein sequence forms one entry, and DNA is not provided. The authors' filters were not applied to this entry. For this sample, the table gives under 150,000 distinct CDR3 sequences. The ten largest clones represent roughly 2.5% of the sample.

This chain is built from TRBV5-1 and TRBJ2-1. Sequencing input: blood. This sequence originates from a human donor with ulcerative colitis or Crohn's disease, or a healthy co-twin of an affected twin (not recorded which). The CDR3 corresponds to CASSSDRPREVQFF.